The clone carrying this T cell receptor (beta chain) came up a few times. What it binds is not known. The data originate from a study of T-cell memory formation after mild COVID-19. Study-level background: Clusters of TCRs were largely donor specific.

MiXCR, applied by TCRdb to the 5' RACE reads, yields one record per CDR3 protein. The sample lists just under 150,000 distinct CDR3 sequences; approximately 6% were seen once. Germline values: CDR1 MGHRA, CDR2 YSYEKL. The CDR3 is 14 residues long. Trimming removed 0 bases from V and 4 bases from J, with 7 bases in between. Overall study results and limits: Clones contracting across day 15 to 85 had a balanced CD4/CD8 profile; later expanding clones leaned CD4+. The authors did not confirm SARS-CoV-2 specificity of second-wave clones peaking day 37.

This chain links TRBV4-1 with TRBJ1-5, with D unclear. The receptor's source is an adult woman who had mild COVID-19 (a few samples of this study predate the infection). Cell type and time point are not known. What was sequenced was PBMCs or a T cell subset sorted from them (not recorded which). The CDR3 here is CASSQDRVNQPQHF. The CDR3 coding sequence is TGCGCCAGCAGCCAAGATCGGGTAAATCAGCCCCAGCATTTT.